The 9 T cell receptor beta chains given below trace back to one sample, sequenced in a study of shared clonotypes between healthy human individuals (dated by TCRdb to between 2020 and 2021). The library was prepared using the immunoSEQ multiplex PCR assay. What TCRdb holds here is the immuneACCESS table cut down to in-frame rearrangements. Part of the clones is not present; checked against another copy, under half of the missing clones reflect an unresolved V gene, and the others are unexplained. Within this sample are approximately 2,000,000 clones, with around 93% of them counted one time only. The ten largest clones represent 0.37% of the sample. The source material was naive CD4+ T cells from PBMCs. This sample's cell subset or site label indicates: CD45RA+ positively selected. The receptors were sampled from a young man in good health. Some clones in this sample may be carry-over from other donors' samples.

V usage is TRBV6-1 and J usage is TRBJ2-7, with 9 bases matching TRBD1. Germline V lookup: CDR1 MNHNS, CDR2 SASEGT. The J segment lost 2 bases and the V segment lost 6 bases, leaving 8 bases of the junction unmatched. This CDR3 region has 15 residues. CDR3 residues: CASSNTGGAAYEQYF. Written as DNA, the CDR3 is TGTGCCAGCAGCAATACAGGGGGCGCCGCCTACGAGCAGTACTTC.

The rearrangement links TRBV28 to TRBJ2-3; D uncertain. Germline CDR1 MDHEN, CDR2 SYDVKM. V lost 3 bases and J lost 0, with 7 bases in between. The CDR3 totals 14 residues. In DNA, the CDR3 is TGTGCCAGCAGTTTTCAAGCTAGCACAGATACGCAGTATTTT. Translation gives CASSFQASTDTQYF.

The CDR3 is CASSLWSSGKSDTQYF. CDR3 nucleotides: TGTGCCAGCAGTTTATGGTCTAGCGGGAAGTCAGATACGCAGTATTTT. V gene TRBV28 combines with J gene TRBJ2-3, with TRBD2 matching 9 bases. Trimming removed 0 bases from V and 4 bases from J; junction bases left unmatched: 5. This CDR3 contains 16 residues. Germline loops: CDR1 MDHEN, CDR2 SYDVKM. Combining the CDR3 with reference TRBV28 and TRBJ2-3 gives the whole variable domain DVKVTQSSRYLVKRTGEKVFLECVQDMDHENMFWYRQDPGLGLRLIYFSYDVKMKEKGDIPEGYSVSREKKERFSLILESASTNQTSMYLCASSLWSSGKSDTQYFGPGTRLTVL.

The V gene is TRBV7-9, the J gene TRBJ2-1; 12 bases match TRBD2. This CDR3 contains 17 residues. The V and J ends lost 5 bases and 6 bases, in that order; junction bases with no gene match: 11. Germline assignment: CDR1 SEHNR and CDR2 FQNEAQ (reference sequence). For the CDR3, the DNA is TGTGCCAGCAGCCGACATAGACTAGCGGGAGAACCCAATGAGCAGTTCTTC. It codes for CASSRHRLAGEPNEQFF.

This chain links TRBV5-1 with TRBJ2-5, with TRBD2 matching 8 bases. This CDR3 region has 15 residues. Germline V lookup: CDR1 SGHRS, CDR2 YFSETQ. V gave up 4 bases and J gave up 2 bases; unmatched junction bases: 7. The CDR3, as DNA: TGCGCCAGCAGCCCGGGGGCGGGAGGACAAGAGACCCAGTACTTC. Amino acid sequence: CASSPGAGGQETQYF. Looking up the rest from reference TRBV5-1 and TRBJ2-5 gives the full variable domain: KAGVTQTPRYLIKTRGQQVTLSCSPISGHRSVSWYQQTPGQGLQFLFEYFSETQRNKGNFPGRFSGRQFSNSRSEMNVSTLELGDSALYLCASSPGAGGQETQYFGPGTRLLVL.

The J gene is TRBJ1-2, the V gene TRBV28, with D possibly being TRBD1 (6 bases). The V end was cut by 4 bases, the J end by 6 bases, with 24 bases between. The CDR3 contains 17 residues. CDR1 MDHEN and CDR2 SYDVKM come from the germline V gene. The CDR3 is CASSSLGPRGAGNGYTF. In DNA form, the CDR3 reads TGTGCCAGCAGTTCCCTAGGCCCAAGGGGGGCTGGGAATGGCTACACCTTC.

V usage is TRBV6-1 and J usage is TRBJ2-1, with D hard to call. The CDR3 totals 16 residues. Trimming cost V 2 bases and J 5 bases, with 16 bases left between them. Per germline, CDR1 MNHNS and CDR2 SASEGT. This CDR3 is CASSERALTLHNEQFF. The CDR3 region has the DNA TGTGCCAGCAGTGAACGGGCACTAACCCTACACAATGAGCAGTTCTTC.

J is TRBJ1-5 and V is TRBV19, with TRBD1 as a possible D gene (5 bases). V shed 3 bases and J shed 2 bases, with 17 bases lying between them. Germline assignment: CDR1 LNHDA and CDR2 SQIVND (reference sequence). The CDR3 runs to 17 residues. CDR3 nucleotide sequence: TGTGCCAGTAGTATCGTTCAGGGCGCGCGAGGCAATCAGCCCCAGCATTTT. It specifies CASSIVQGARGNQPQHF.

The rearrangement links TRBV5-6 to TRBJ1-5, with D possibly matching TRBD1 (6 bases). Trimming took 3 bases from V and 0 from J, leaving 16 bases between them. CDR3 length: 17 residues. Germline CDR1 SGHDT, CDR2 YYEEEE. The CDR3 spells CASSSGGGRGSNQPQHF. CDR3 DNA sequence: TGTGCCAGCAGCTCCGGGGGGGGCAGAGGTAGCAATCAGCCCCAGCATTTT. Complete variable domain (other parts from reference TRBV5-6 and TRBJ1-5): DAGVTQSPTHLIKTRGQQVTLRCSPKSGHDTVSWYQQALGQGPQFIFQYYEEEERQRGNFPDRFSGHQFPNYSSELNVNALLLGDSALYLCASSSGGGRGSNQPQHFGDGTRLSIL.